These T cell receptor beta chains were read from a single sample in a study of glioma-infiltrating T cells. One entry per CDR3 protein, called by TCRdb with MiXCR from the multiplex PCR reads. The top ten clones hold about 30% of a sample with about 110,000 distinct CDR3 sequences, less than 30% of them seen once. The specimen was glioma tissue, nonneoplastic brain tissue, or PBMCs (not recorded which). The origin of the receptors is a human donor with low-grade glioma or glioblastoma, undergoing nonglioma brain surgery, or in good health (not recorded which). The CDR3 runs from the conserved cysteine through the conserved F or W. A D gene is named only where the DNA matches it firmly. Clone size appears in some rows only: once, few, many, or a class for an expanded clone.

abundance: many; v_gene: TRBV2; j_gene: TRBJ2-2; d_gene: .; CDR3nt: TGTGCCAGCAGTGGAGCGAACACCGGGGAGCTGTTTTTT; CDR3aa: CASSGANTGELFF
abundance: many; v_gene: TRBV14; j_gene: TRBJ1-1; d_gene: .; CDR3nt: TGTGCCAGCAGCCAAGATCTAATCACTGAAGCTTTCTTT; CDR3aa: CASSQDLITEAFF
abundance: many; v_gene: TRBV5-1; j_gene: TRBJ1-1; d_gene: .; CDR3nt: TGCGCCAGCAGCTTGGTCGGGGGGCGGGGCACTGAAGCTTTCTTT; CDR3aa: CASSLVGGRGTEAFF
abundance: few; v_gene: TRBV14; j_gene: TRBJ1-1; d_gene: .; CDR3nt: TGTGCCAGCAGCCCTAAACGCTGGTACCGGGACACTGAAGCTTTCTTT; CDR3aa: CASSPKRWYRDTEAFF
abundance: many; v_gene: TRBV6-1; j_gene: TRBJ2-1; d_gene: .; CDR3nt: TGTGCCAGCGGACGGAAAAGAAATTACAATGAGCAGTTCTTC; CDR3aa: CASGRKRNYNEQFF
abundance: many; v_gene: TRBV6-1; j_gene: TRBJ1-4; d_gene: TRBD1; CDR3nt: TGTGCCAGCAGTTCAACAGGGGCGGGTGAAAAACTGTTTTTT; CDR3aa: CASSSTGAGEKLFF
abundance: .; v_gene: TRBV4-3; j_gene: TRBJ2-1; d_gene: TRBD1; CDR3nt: TGCGCCAGCAGCCGTCACCAGGGGGCGATTGCGTCCTACAATGAGCAGTTCTTC; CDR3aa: CASSRHQGAIASYNEQFF
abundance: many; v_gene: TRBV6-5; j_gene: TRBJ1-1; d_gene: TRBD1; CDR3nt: TGTGCCAGCAGTTACTCGAGGACAGGGTTGCCTGAAGCTTTCTTT; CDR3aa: CASSYSRTGLPEAFF
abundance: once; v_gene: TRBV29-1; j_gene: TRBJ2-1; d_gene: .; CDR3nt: TGCAGCGTTGGGGGGGGCAGGGGTGGTGAGCAGTTCTTC; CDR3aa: CSVGGGRGGEQFF
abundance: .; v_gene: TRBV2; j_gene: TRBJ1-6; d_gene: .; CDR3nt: TGTGCCGCGAGAGAACAGGTCCAGTTACCCCTCCACTTT; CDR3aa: CAAREQVQLPLHF
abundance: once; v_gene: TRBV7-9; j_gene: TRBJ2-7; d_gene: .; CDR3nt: TGTGCCAGCAGAGGGGGGCCCATGGACGAGCAGTACTTC; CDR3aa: CASRGGPMDEQYF
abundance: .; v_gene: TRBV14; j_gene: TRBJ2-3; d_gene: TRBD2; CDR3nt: TGTGCCAGCAGCCAAAGTCGGGGGCGAGCGGGAGACCCCCGAGATACGCAGTATTTT; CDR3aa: CASSQSRGRAGDPRDTQYF
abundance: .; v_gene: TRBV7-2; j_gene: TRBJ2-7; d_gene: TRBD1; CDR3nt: TGTGCCAGCATCGTGCGGGACAGGCCCTACGAGCAGTACTTC; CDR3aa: CASIVRDRPYEQYF
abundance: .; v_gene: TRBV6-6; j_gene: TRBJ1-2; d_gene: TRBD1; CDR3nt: TGTGCCAGCAGTACGCGGTCCCTCCCGACAGGGGGCTACACCTTC; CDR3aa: CASSTRSLPTGGYTF
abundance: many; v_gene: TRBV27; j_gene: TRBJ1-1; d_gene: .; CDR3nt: TGTGCCAGCAAGCGAAACACTGAAGCTTTCTTT; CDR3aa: CASKRNTEAFF
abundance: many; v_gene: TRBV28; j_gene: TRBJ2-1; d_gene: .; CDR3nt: TGTGCCAGCAGTCCACCGAGCGAGCCCAACGAGCAGTTCTTC; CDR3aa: CASSPPSEPNEQFF